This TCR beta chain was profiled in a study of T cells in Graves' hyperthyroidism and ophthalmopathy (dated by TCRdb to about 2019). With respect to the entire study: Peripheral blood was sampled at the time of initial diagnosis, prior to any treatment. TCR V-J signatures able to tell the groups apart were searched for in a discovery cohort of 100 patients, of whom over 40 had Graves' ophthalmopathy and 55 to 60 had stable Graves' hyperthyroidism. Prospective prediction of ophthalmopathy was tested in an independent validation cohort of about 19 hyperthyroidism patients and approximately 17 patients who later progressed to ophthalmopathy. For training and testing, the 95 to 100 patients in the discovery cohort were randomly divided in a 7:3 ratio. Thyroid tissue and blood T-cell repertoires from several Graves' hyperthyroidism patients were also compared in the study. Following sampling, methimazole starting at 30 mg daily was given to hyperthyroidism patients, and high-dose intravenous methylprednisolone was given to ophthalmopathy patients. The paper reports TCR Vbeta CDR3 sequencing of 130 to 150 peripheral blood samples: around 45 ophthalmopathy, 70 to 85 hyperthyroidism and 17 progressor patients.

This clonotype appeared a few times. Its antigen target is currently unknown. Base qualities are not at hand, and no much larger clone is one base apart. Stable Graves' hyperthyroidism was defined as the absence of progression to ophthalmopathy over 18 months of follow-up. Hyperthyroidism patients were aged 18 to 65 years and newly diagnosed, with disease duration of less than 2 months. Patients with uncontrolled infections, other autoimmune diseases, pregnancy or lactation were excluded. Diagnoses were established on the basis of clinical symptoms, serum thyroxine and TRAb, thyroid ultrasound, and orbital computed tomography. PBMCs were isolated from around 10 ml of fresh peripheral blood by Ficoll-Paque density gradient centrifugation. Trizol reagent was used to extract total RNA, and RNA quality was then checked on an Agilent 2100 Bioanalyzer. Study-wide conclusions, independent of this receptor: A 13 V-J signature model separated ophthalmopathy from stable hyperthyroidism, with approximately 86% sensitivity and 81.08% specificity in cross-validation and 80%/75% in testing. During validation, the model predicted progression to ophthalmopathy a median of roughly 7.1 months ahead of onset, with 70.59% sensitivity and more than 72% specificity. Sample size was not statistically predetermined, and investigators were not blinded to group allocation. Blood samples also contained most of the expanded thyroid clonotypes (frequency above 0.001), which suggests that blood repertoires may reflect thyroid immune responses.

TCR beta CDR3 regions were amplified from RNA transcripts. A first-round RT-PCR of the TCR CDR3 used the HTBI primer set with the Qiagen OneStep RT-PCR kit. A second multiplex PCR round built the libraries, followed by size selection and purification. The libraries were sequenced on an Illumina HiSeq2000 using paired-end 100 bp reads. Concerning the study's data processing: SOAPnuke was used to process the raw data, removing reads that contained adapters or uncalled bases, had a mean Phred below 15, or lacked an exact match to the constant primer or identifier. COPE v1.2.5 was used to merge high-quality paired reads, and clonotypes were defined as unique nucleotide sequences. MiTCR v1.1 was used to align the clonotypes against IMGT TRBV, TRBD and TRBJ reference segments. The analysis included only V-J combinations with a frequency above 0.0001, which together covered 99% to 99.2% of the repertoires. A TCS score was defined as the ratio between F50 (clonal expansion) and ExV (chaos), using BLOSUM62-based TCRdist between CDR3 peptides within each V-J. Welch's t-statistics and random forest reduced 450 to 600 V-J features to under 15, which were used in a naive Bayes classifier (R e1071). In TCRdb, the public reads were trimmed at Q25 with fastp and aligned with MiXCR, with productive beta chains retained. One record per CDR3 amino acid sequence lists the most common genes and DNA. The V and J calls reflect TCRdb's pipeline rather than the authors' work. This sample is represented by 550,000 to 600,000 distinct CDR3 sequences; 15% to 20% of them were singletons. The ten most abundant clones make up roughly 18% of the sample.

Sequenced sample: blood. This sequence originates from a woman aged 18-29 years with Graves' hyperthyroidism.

This receptor has the CDR3 CASTPGMVTGTGELFF. Read as DNA, the sequence is TGTGCCAGCACGCCGGGTATGGTAACGGGAACCGGGGAGCTGTTTTTT. In this chain, TRBV9 is recombined with TRBJ2-2; possibly the D gene is TRBD2, per 5 matching bases. The germline V gene provides CDR1 SGDLS and CDR2 YYNGEE. A distance of 20 bases separates the germline ends of V and J, which lose 6 bases and 5 bases respectively. Measured from the cysteine to the phenylalanine, the CDR3 is 16 residues long. The DNA shown is the 48-base CDR3, in frame from base 1.